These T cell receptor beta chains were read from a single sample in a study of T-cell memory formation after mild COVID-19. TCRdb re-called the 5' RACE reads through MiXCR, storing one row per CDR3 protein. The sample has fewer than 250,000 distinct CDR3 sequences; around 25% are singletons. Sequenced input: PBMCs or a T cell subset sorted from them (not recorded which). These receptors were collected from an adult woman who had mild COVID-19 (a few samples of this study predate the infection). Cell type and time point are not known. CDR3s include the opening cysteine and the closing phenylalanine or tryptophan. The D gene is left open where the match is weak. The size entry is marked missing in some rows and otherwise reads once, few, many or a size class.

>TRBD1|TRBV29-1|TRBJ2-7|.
TGCAGCGTTTACATCGGACAGGGCGAGCAGTACTTC
CSVYIGQGEQYF
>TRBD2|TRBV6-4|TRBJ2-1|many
TGTGCCAGCAGTCTCCTAGCTGGCGGGGGGGACAATGAGCAGTTCTTC
CASSLLAGGGDNEQFF
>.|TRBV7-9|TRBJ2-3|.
TGTGCCACGTCAGCGGCGGGCACAGATACGCAGTATTTT
CATSAAGTDTQYF
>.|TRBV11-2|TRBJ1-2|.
TGTGCCAGCAGCCCAGAGTCGGCGGTATTCTATGGCTACACCTTC
CASSPESAVFYGYTF
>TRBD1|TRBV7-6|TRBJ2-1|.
TGTGCCAGCAGTATCAACAGGGGCGATGAGCAGTTCTTC
CASSINRGDEQFF
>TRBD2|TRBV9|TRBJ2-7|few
TGTGCCAGCAGCGTTGGGCTAGCGGGAGAGTACGAGCAGTACTTC
CASSVGLAGEYEQYF
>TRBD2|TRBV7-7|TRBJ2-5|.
TGTGCTAGCGCTTCGGGAGGGACCCAGTACTTC
CASASGGTQYF
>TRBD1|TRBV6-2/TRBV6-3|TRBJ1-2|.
TGTGCCAGCAGTTATCGGGGACAGGTCTATGGCTACACCTTC
CASSYRGQVYGYTF
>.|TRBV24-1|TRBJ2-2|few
TGTGCCACCAGTGATTTCAAGGGGAAAGGGGAGCTGTTTTTT
CATSDFKGKGELFF
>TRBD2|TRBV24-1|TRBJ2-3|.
TGTGCCACCAGTGCAAGCGGGAGCACTACAGATACGCAGTATTTT
CATSASGSTTDTQYF
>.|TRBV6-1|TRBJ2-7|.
TGTGCCAGCAGTCCCTCTGCGGACCTCTACGAGCAGTACTTC
CASSPSADLYEQYF
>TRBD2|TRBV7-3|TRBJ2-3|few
TGTGCCAGCAGCGTGGGACTAGCGGGGGTTGATACGCAGTATTTT
CASSVGLAGVDTQYF
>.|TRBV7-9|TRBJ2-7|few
TGTGCCAGCAGCTCCGAAAGGGAATTCCACGAGCAGTACTTC
CASSSEREFHEQYF
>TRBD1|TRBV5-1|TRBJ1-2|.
TGCGCCAGCAGCTTGTCTCCAGGGGGAATTTCGTATGGCTACACCTTC
CASSLSPGGISYGYTF
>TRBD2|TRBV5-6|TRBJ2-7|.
TGTGCCAGCAGCTTGGGGAGCGGGAAATCTTACGAGCAGTACTTC
CASSLGSGKSYEQYF
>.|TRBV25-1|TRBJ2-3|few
TGTGCCAGCAGTGAATGGGGACATCACACAGATACGCAGTATTTT
CASSEWGHHTDTQYF
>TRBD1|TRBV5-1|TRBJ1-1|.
TGCGCCAGCAGCCCTCGGACAGGGGTGGACACTGAAGCTTTCTTT
CASSPRTGVDTEAFF
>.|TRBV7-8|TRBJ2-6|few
TGTGCCAGCAGCTTAGAGTCGGTAGGGTCTTCTGGGGCCAACGTCCTGACTTTC
CASSLESVGSSGANVLTF
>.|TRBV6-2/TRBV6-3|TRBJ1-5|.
TGTGCCAGCAGTTACTGGATAGATCAGCCCCAGCATTTT
CASSYWIDQPQHF
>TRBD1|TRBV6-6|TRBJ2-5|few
TGTGCCAGCACCCGGGACAGTCAAGAGACCCAGTACTTC
CASTRDSQETQYF